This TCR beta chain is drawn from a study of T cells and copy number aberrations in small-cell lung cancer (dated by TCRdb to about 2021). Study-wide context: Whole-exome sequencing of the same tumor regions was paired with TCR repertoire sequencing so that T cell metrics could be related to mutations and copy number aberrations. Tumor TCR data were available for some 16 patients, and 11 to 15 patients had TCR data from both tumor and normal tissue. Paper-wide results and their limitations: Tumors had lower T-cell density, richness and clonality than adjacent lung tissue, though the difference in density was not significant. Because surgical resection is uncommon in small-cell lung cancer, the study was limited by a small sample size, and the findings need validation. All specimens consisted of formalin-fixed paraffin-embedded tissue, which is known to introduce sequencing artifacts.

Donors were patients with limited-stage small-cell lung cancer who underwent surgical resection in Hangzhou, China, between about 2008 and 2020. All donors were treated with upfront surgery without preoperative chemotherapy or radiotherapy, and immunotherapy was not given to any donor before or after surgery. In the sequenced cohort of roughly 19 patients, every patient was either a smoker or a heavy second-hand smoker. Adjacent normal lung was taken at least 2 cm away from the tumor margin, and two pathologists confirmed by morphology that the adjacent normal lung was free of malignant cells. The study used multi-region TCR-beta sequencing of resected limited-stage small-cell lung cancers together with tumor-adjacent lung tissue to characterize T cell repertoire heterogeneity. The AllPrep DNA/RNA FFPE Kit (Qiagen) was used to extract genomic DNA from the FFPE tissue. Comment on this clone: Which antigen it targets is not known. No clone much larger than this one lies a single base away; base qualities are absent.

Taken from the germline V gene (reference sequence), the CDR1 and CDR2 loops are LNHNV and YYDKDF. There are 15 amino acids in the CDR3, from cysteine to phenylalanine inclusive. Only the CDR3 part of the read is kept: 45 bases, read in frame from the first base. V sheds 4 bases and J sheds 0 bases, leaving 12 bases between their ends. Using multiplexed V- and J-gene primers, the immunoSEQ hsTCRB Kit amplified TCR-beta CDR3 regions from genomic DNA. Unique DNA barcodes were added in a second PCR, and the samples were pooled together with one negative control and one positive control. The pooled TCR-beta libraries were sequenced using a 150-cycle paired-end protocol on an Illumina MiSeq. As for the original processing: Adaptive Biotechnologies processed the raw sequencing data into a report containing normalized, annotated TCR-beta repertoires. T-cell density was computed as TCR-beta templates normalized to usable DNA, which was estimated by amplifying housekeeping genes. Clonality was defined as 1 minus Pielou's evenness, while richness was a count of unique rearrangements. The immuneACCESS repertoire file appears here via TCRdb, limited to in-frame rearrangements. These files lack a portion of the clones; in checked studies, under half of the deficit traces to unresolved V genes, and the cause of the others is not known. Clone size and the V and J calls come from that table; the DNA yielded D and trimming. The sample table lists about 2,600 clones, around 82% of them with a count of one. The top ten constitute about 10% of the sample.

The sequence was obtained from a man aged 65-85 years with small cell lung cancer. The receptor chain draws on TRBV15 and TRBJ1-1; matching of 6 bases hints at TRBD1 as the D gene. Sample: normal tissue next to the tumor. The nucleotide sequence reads TGTGCCACCAGCAAGAAGGACAGAATGAACACTGAAGCTTTCTTT. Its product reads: CATSKKDRMNTEAFF.